Below are 8 T cell receptor beta chains sequenced from a single sample in a study of spatial heterogeneity in lung cancer. This sample's time point: sample taken at primary tumor resection. TCRdb re-called the 5' RACE reads through MiXCR, storing one row per CDR3 protein. The sample has 23,000 or so distinct CDR3 sequences; 5.5% to 7.5% are singletons. The specimen comprised PBMCs, sampled at surgery. These receptor sequences come from a male donor with early-stage non-small cell lung cancer.

This clonotype has a count of ten or more. This chain uses TRBV10-1 with TRBJ1-1; D may be TRBD1 (6 bases). The length of the CDR3 is 13 residues. Germline CDR1 reads WNHNN; CDR2 reads SYGVQD (reference sequence). V gave up 9 bases and J gave up 0 bases, with 11 bases separating them. Here the CDR3 reads CASTEGVNTEAFF. DNA of the CDR3: TGCGCCAGTACCGAGGGGGTGAACACTGAAGCTTTCTTT.

This clonotype was seen more than once but under ten times. CDR3 residues: CASSPGAPGVYEQYF. In DNA form, the CDR3 reads TGTGCCAGCTCACCAGGAGCCCCTGGGGTCTACGAGCAGTACTTC. The rearrangement uses TRBV18 and TRBJ2-7; D gene ambiguous. CDR3 length: 15 residues. V lost 2 bases and J 3 bases, leaving 14 bases between the germline ends. Germline V CDR1 and CDR2: KGHSH, LQKENI. The full variable domain, its missing parts supplied by reference TRBV18 and TRBJ2-7, is NAGVMQNPRHLVRRRGQEARLRCSPMKGHSHVYWYRQLPEEGLKFMVYLQKENIIDESGMPKERFSAEFPKEGPSILRIQQVVRGDSAAYFCASSPGAPGVYEQYFGPGTRLTVT.

This clonotype was seen repeatedly, ten times or more. The J gene is TRBJ2-7, the V gene TRBV7-9; 10 bases match TRBD1. Germline values: CDR1 SEHNR, CDR2 FQNEAQ (reference sequence). V was clipped by 5 bases and J by 2 bases; unmatched bases: 3. The CDR3 loop spans 14 amino acids. The CDR3 loop is CASSPGTGAYEQYF. The CDR3 bases are TGTGCCAGCAGCCCAGGGACAGGGGCCTACGAGCAGTACTTC. The variable domain in full, with the rest retrieved from reference TRBV7-9 and TRBJ2-7, is DTGVSQNPRHKITKRGQNVTFRCDPISEHNRLYWYRQTLGQGPEFLTYFQNEAQLEKSRLLSDRFSAERPKGSFSTLEIQRTEQGDSAMYLCASSPGTGAYEQYFGPGTRLTVT.

This clonotype appeared many times. V usage is TRBV28 and J usage is TRBJ1-5; 8 bases line up with TRBD1. The CDR3 contains 17 residues. Germline V gene sequence: CDR1 MDHEN, CDR2 SYDVKM. The V gene end was trimmed by 6 bases and the J gene end by 4 bases; junction bases not matched to a gene: 14. CDR3 sequence reads: CASRLGGGQGGNQPQHF. CDR3 coding DNA: TGTGCCAGCAGACTAGGGGGAGGACAGGGAGGAAATCAGCCCCAGCATTTT.

This clonotype was recorded at least ten times. The chain combines TRBV28 with TRBJ1-2; D is undetermined. Germline V gives CDR1 MDHEN, CDR2 SYDVKM. The CDR3 is made up of 15 amino acids. Trimming shortened V by 2 bases and J by 4 bases, and 14 bases separated the two germline ends. CDR3 in DNA: TGTGCCAGCAGTTTAGATGGAGGTTCTGGCTATGGCTACACCTTC. Translated, it gives CASSLDGGSGYGYTF.

This clonotype was recorded many times. The rearrangement uses TRBV9 and TRBJ2-1; 7 bases match TRBD1. The length of the CDR3 is 15 residues. V was pared by 1 base and J by 7 bases, with 8 bases of the junction left unmatched. Germline V gene lookup returns CDR1 SGDLS and CDR2 YYNGEE. In nucleotides, the CDR3 is TGTGCCAGCAGCGTACTCGGGACAGAGACTAATGAGCAGTTCTTC. Amino acids: CASSVLGTETNEQFF.

The table lists this clonotype with many counts. The chain has TRBV12-3 or TRBV12-4 and TRBJ1-1; tentative D call: TRBD1 (5 bases). With 6 bases removed from V and 8 bases from J, the gap between germline ends came to 13 bases. This CDR3 comprises 12 residues. The DNA for the CDR3 is TGTGCCAGCAGGGAATCGGGGGTAGAAGCTTTCTTT. This translates into CASRESGVEAFF.

V and J are TRBV7-8 and TRBJ2-2; D is unresolved. The CDR3 has 12 amino acids. V shed 3 bases and J shed 6 bases, with 5 bases lying between them. In germline, CDR1 is SGHVS, CDR2 FQNEAQ. The CDR3 sequence: CASSFSAGELFF. DNA of the CDR3: TGTGCCAGCAGCTTCTCCGCCGGGGAGCTGTTTTTT.